One sample yielded the 3 T cell receptor beta chains listed below, sequenced in a study of blood T cell repertoires in COVID-19. Sequenced by immunoSEQ multiplex PCR; TCRdb stores in-frame clones only, minus some. Among about 70,000 clones listed, 65% to 90% were seen once. The specimen sequenced was peripheral blood. These receptor sequences come from an elderly man with acute or convalescent COVID-19.

This rearrangement joins TRBV18 to TRBJ2-7; 8 positions agree with TRBD2. CDR3 length equals 15 residues. V shed 6 bases and J 6 bases; nucleotides not matched to a gene: 13. Germline CDR1 KGHSH, CDR2 LQKENI. In DNA form, the CDR3 reads TGTGCCAGCTCTGAGGTTGGGACTAGGGGCTTCGAGCAGTACTTC. Translating it yields CASSEVGTRGFEQYF.

This clone was detected only a few times. This chain uses TRBV9 with TRBJ2-1, with 12 bases that match TRBD2. CDR3 size: 15 residues. The V gene's germline CDR1 is SGDLS and CDR2 YYNGEE. The V segment lost 0 bases and the J segment 7 bases; nucleotides outside the gene matches: 2. The CDR3 nucleotides are TGTGCCAGCAGCGTAGTAACTAGCGGGAGGAATGAGCAGTTCTTC. Translated, it gives CASSVVTSGRNEQFF.

This clone was detected only once. The V call is TRBV18, the J call TRBJ2-1; D gene uncertain. Germline CDR1 reads KGHSH; CDR2 reads LQKENI. The CDR3 length is 14 residues. V dropped 2 bases and J dropped 5 bases, with 10 bases sitting between them. In DNA form, the CDR3 reads TGTGCCAGCTCACCAGCGCCGAGAGACAATGAGCAGTTCTTC. Protein product: CASSPAPRDNEQFF.